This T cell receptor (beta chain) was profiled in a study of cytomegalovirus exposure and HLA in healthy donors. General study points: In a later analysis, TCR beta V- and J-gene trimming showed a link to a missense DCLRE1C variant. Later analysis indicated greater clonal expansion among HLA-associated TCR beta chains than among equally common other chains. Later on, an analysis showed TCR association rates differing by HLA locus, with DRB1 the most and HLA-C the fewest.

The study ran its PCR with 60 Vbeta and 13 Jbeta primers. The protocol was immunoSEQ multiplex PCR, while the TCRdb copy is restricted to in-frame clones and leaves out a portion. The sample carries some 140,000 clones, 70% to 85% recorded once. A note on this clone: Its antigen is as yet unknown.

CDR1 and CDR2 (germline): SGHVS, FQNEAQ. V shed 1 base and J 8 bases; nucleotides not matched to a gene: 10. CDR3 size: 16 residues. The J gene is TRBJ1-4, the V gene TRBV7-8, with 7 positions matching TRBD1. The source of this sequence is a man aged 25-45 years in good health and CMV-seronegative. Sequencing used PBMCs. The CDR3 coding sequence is TGTGCCAGCAGCTTAGACCCCGGGACAGTGGAGGAAAAACTGTTTTTT. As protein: CASSLDPGTVEEKLFF.